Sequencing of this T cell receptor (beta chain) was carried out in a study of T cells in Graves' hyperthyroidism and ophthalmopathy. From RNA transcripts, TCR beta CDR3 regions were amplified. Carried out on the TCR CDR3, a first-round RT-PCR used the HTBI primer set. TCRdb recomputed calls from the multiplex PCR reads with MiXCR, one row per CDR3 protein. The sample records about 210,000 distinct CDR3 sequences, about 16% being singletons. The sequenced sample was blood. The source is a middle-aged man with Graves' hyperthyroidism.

CDR3 nucleotide sequence: TGTGCCAGCAGCCAAGGACACCCTATTCCCCTTCGGATACCCGGACAGGGTGGGGAGACCCAGTACTTC. It is translated as CASSQGHPIPLRIPGQGGETQYF. V is TRBV14 and J is TRBJ2-5, with 8 bases lining up with TRBD1. J was trimmed by 5 bases and V by 1 base; bases with no gene match: 30. The CDR3 is 23 residues long. Looked up from germline, CDR1 is SGHDN and CDR2 is FVKESK.